The sequence of this T cell receptor (beta chain) was determined in a study of T cell responses to AZD1222 COVID-19 vaccine. The study's findings and limits: Dominant at 160-218 and 743-854, vaccine-associated CD4 TCRs also spanned spike. Increased Spike-specific TCR breadth and depth were observed after two AZD1222 doses. Only 5 to 7 individuals given AZD1222 were seropositive at baseline.

V was clipped by 0 bases and J by 8 bases, with 10 bases between them. The CDR3 is 13 residues long. Germline V gene data show CDR1 as SGHTA and CDR2 as FQGNSA. Of note for this clone: Its specificity is unknown.

The method was immunoSEQ multiplex PCR; TCRdb's version includes in-frame clones alone and lacks a portion of them. The table records 90,000 to 150,000 clones, around 88% of them present only once. This sequence originates from an adult in good health. Sample: peripheral blood, taken on day 0 of AZD1222 vaccination. The chain joins TRBV7-2 to TRBJ1-1; no clear D. Here the CDR3 reads CASSLATGSEAFF. CDR3 sequence (DNA): TGTGCCAGCAGCTTAGCGACGGGGTCCGAAGCTTTCTTT.